These 3 T cell receptor beta chains were sequenced from one sample in a study of memory CD4+ T cells and cytomegalovirus serostatus. The data were produced by immunoSEQ multiplex PCR, yet TCRdb's version contains in-frame clones alone and is incomplete. The table lists tens of thousands of clones, 79% of them singletons. The sort gate was single viable CD3+CD4+CD8-CD45RO+ cells for memory CD4+ T cells. Sequencing was done on a sample of memory CD4+ T cells from blood. All receptors come from an adult in good health and CMV-seronegative.

The chain recombines TRBV29-1 with TRBJ1-1; D remains ambiguous. The CDR3 has 10 amino acids. Trimming took 7 bases from V and 2 from J, leaving 5 bases between them. CDR1 is SQVTM and CDR2 is ANQGSEA in the germline V gene. CDR3 sequence: CSAVNTEAFF. CDR3 coding DNA: TGCAGCGCCGTTAACACTGAAGCTTTCTTT.

V is TRBV18 and J is TRBJ1-5; 10 bases are a match to TRBD1. V was clipped by 6 bases and J by 3 bases; unmatched bases: 5. Looked up from germline, CDR1 is KGHSH and CDR2 is LQKENI. CDR3 length: 15 residues. The CDR3 sequence is CASSQGQGTNQPQHF. The CDR3 coding sequence is TGTGCCAGCTCGCAGGGACAGGGGACCAATCAGCCCCAGCATTTT.

This sequence joins TRBV19 and TRBJ1-1; no clear D gene. The V gene lost 7 bases and the J gene lost 4 bases, with 16 bases spanning the gap. Germline CDR1 and CDR2: LNHDA and SQIVND (reference sequence). The CDR3 totals 14 residues. The CDR3 DNA is TGTGCCAGTAATCCCCGGGGTCGGAGCACTGAAGCTTTCTTT. Translation gives CASNPRGRSTEAFF.